This TCR beta chain was sequenced during a study of blood T cell repertoires in COVID-19 (dated by TCRdb to the early 2020s). With respect to the entire study: Samples covering the acute and convalescent phases of COVID-19 were provided by collaborators in the United States, Italy and Spain. The prospective study material was composed of cDNA or gDNA derived from T cells, B-cell-depleted T cells, or PBMCs. Deeply sampled blood TCRbeta repertoires from subjects exposed to, actively infected with, or recovered from COVID-19 were included in the dataset. The repertoires were released in a freely available public database meant as a resource for research on the immune response to SARS-CoV-2. The samples were drawn from two sources: the first 160 participants of the ongoing ImmuneRACE study, and 950 to 1,500 subjects contributed by 6 global collaborators. The sample metadata nearly always contained a de-identified subject ID, COVID-19 status, age in years and sex. Where HLA class I and class II types were available, the types were taken from metadata supplied by the sample provider, not from assay-based typing.

The collaborating institutions used their own protocols to collect whole blood in K2EDTA tubes. For TCRbeta analysis, collaborators shipped samples in one of three forms: frozen whole blood, isolated PBMCs, or DNA extracted from either of those sample types. This clone was seen more than once but under ten times. Its specific antigen is unknown. No much larger clone is present one base from it, and per-base qualities are unavailable. The investigation overall reported the following: How much clinical and demographic metadata was included differed by source and by participant, and the metadata was provided uncurated.

The immunoSEQ Assay, a bias-controlled multiplex PCR, was used to amplify TCRbeta CDR3 regions from genomic DNA. Turning to the authors' computational methods: Nucleated cell counts per sample were estimated from amplification of reference gene primers within the assay. Sequence reads were collapsed and filtered to measure the absolute abundance of every unique TCRbeta CDR3 rearrangement. For each sample, productive Simpson clonality was calculated as the square root of Simpson's diversity index across productive rearrangements. Imported from immuneACCESS, the table was reduced by TCRdb to in-frame sequences with V and J called. These copies leave out some clones; in studies compared against another copy, an unresolved V gene accounts for under half, and the cause of the remainder is not known. V, J and clone size are taken as reported in that table, and D and trimming were inferred from the DNA itself. In all, the sample holds about 330,000 clones, and about 84% of those were seen once. The ten most abundant clones make up 1.6% of the sample.

Trimming removed 2 bases from V and 6 bases from J, leaving 4 bases between the germline ends. The CDR3 starts with the cysteine, ends with the phenylalanine, and has 12 residues. Left in the record is the CDR3 DNA by itself, 36 bases read in frame from the first base. CDR1 and CDR2 are read off the germline V gene (reference sequence) as PRHDT and FYEKMQ. This sequence was found in a woman aged 50 to 65 with acute or convalescent COVID-19. The chain is assembled from TRBV13 and TRBJ2-2, with the D gene call left open. Sequencing used peripheral blood. The CDR3 is CASSLRAGELFF. The bases read TGTGCCAGCAGCTTACGAGCCGGGGAGCTGTTTTTT. The CDR3 plus the reference TRBV13 and TRBJ2-2 genes for the other parts give the full variable domain: AAGVIQSPRHLIKEKRETATLKCYPIPRHDTVYWYQQGPGQDPQFLISFYEKMQSDKGSIPDRFSAQQFSDYHSELNMSSLELGDSALYFCASSLRAGELFFGEGSRLTVL.